The T cell receptor beta chain under discussion was sequenced for a study of blood T cells in healthy people across ages. At the level of the study: Template switching captured about one barcoded beta molecule per two T cells.

This clonotype was observed many times. Its antigen is not identified. Combining a sample-barcoded 5' primer with a J-beta primer mix, a second PCR ran for about 7 to 12 cycles. TCRdb fed the 5' RACE reads into MiXCR, producing one record per CDR3 protein. The sample lists about 630,000 distinct CDR3 sequences, more than 20% occurring once. The study's findings and limits: Age brought a roughly linear fall in TCR beta diversity measured per million T cells.

V was pared by 6 bases and J by 1 base, with 10 bases between. Per the germline V gene, CDR1 is SGHTA and CDR2 is FQGTGA. The CDR3 runs 14 residues. Sequenced material: blood. The chain recombines TRBV7-3 with TRBJ1-5; no definite D call. The TCR was taken from a man aged 70 or older in good health. In nucleotides, the CDR3 is TGTGCCAGCAGATTCAATTGCAGCAATCAGCCCCAGCATTTT. Translating gives CASRFNCSNQPQHF.